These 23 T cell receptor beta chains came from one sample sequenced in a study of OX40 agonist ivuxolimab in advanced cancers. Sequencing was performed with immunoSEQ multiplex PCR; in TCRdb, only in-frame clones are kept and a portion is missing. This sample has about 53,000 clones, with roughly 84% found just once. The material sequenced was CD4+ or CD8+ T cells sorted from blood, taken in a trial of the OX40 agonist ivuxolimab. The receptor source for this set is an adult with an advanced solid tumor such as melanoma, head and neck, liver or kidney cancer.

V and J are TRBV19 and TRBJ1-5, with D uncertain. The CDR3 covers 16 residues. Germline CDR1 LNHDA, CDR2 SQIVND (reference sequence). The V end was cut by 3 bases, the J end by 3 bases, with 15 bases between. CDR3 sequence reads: CASSIGSAEVNQPQHF. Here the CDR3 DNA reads TGTGCCAGTAGTATCGGGTCAGCCGAAGTCAATCAGCCCCAGCATTTT.

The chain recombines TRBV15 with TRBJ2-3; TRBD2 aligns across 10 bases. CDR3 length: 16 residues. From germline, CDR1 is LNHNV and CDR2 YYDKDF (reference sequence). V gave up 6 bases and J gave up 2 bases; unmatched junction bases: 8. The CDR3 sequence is CATRPKRGGLTDTQYF. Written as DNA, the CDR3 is TGTGCCACCAGGCCTAAGCGGGGGGGCCTCACAGATACGCAGTATTTT.

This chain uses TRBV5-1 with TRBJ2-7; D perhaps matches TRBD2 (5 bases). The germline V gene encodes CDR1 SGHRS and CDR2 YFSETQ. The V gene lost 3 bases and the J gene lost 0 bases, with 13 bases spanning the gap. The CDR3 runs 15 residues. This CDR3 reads CASSSPGSSSYEQYF. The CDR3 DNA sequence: TGCGCCAGCAGCTCGCCGGGATCTTCCTCCTACGAGCAGTACTTC.

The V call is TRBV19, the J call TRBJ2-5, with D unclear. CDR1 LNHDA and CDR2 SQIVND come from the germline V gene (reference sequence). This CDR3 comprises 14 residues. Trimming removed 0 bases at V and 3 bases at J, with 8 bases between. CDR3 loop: CASSIELGEETQYF. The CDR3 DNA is TGTGCCAGTAGTATAGAGTTGGGCGAAGAGACCCAGTACTTC.

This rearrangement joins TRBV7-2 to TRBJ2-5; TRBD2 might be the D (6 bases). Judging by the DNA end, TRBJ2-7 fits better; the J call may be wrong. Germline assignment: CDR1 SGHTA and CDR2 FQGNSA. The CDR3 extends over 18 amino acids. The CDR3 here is CASSPGGGTAMSNYEQYF. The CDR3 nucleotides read TGTGCCAGCAGCCCCGGAGGAGGGACGGCGATGTCAAACTACGAGCAGTACTTC.

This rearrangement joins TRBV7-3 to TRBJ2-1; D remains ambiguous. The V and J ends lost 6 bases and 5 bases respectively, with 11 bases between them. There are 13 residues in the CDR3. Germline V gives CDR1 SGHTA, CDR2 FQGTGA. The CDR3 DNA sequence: TGTGCCAGCAGTACGGTAGGAGACAATGAGCAGTTCTTC. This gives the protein CASSTVGDNEQFF.

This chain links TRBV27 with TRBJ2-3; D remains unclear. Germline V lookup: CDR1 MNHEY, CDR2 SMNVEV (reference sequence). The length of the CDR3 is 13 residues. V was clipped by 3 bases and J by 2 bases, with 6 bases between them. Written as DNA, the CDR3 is TGTGCCAGCAGTTTCAGACACACAGATACGCAGTATTTT. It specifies CASSFRHTDTQYF.

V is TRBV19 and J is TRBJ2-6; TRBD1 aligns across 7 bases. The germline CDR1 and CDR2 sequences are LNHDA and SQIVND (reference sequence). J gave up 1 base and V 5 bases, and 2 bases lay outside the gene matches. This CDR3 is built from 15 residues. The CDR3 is CASSVDRSGANVLTF. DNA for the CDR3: TGTGCCAGTAGTGTGGACAGGTCTGGGGCCAACGTCCTGACTTTC. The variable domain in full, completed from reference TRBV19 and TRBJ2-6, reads DGGITQSPKYLFRKEGQNVTLSCEQNLNHDAMYWYRQDPGQGLRLIYYSQIVNDFQKGDIAEGYSVSREKKESFPLTVTSAQKNPTAFYLCASSVDRSGANVLTFGAGSRLTVL.

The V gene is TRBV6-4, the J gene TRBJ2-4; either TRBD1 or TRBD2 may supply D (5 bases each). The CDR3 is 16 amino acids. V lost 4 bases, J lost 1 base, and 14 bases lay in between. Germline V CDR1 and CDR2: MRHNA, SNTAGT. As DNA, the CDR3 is TGTGCCAGCAGTGGGGGTCCCAGGGAGGCCAAAAACATTCAGTACTTC. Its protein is CASSGGPREAKNIQYF.

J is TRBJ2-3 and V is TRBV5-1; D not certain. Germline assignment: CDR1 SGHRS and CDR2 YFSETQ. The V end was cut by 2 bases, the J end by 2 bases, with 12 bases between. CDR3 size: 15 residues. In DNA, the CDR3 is TGCGCCAGCAGCTTAAGGGCAGACCCCACAGATACGCAGTATTTT. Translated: CASSLRADPTDTQYF.

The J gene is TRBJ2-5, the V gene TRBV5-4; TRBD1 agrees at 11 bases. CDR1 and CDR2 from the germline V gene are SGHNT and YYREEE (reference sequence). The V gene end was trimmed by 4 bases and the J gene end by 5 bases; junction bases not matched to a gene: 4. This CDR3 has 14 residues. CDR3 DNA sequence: TGTGCCAGCAGCCGGACAGGGGGCGGCGAGACCCAGTACTTC. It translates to CASSRTGGGETQYF.

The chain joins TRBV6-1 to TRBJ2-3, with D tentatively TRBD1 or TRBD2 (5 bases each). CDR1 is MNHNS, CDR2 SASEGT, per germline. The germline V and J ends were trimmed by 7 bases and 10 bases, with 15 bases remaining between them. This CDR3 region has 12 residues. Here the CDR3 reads CASTTRGVAQYF. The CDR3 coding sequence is TGTGCCAGCACTACTAGGGGTGTAGCGCAGTATTTT.

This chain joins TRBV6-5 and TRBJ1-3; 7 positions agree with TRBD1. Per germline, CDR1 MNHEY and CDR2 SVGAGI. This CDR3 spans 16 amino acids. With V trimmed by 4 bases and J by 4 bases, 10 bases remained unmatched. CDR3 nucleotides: TGTGCCAGCAGTTGGGACAGCTCAAGCCCGGGAAACACCATATATTTT. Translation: CASSWDSSSPGNTIYF.

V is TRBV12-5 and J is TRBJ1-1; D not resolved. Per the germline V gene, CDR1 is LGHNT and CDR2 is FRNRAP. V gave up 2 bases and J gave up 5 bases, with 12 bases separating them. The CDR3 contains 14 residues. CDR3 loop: CASGLYGEKTEAFF. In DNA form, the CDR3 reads TGTGCTAGTGGTTTGTACGGGGAGAAGACTGAAGCTTTCTTT.

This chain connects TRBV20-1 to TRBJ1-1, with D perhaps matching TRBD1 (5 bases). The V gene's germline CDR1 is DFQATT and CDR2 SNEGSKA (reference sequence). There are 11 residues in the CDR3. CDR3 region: CRGGRGTEAFF. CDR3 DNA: TGCAGGGGGGGGAGAGGCACTGAAGCTTTCTTT.

In DNA, the CDR3 is TGTGCCAGCACCCTGACAGGCACCTACGAGCAGTACTTC. Its protein product is CASTLTGTYEQYF. The rearrangement uses TRBV6-5 and TRBJ2-7; D perhaps matches TRBD1 (6 bases). This CDR3 is built from 13 residues. The germline CDR1 and CDR2 sequences are MNHEY and SVGAGI. The V end lost 7 bases, the J end lost 2 bases, and 12 bases lay between the germline ends.

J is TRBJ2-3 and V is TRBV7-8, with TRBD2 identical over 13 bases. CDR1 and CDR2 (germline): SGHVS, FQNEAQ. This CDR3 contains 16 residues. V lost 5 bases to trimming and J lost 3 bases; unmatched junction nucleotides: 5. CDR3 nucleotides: TGTGCCAGCAGCGTGACTAGCGGGGGGCCTACAGATACGCAGTATTTT. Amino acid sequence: CASSVTSGGPTDTQYF. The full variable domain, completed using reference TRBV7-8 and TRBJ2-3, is GAGVSQSPRYKVAKRGQDVALRCDPISGHVSLFWYQQALGQGPEFLTYFQNEAQLDKSGLPSDRFFAERPEGSVSTLKIQRTQQEDSAVYLCASSVTSGGPTDTQYFGPGTRLTVL.

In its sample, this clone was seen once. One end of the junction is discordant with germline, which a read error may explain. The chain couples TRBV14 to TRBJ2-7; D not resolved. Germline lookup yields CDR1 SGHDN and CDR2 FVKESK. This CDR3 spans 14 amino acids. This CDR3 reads CASSQVPGYYGQYF. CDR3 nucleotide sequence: TGTGCCAGCAGCCAAGTCCCCGGGTACTACGGGCAGTACTTC.

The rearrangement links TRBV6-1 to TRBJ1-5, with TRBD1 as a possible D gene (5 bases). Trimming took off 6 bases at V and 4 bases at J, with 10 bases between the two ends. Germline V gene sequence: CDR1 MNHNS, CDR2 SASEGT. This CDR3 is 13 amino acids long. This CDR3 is CASRRDLNQPQHF. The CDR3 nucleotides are TGTGCCAGCAGACGGGACCTGAATCAGCCCCAGCATTTT.

In nucleotides, the CDR3 is TGTGCCAGCAGGGTAACCAGTAGCACAGATACGCAGTATTTT. Translation: CASRVTSSTDTQYF. This chain joins TRBV27 and TRBJ2-3; the D is unclear. The V end lost 6 bases, the J end lost 0 bases, and 10 bases lay between the germline ends. This CDR3 region has 14 residues. Germline loops: CDR1 MNHEY, CDR2 SMNVEV (reference sequence).

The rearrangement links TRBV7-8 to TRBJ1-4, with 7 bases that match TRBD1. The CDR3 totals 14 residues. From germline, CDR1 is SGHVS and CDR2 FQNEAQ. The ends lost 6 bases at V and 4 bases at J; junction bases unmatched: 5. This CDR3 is CASRGTASNEKLFF. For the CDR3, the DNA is TGTGCCAGCAGGGGGACAGCGAGTAATGAAAAACTGTTTTTT. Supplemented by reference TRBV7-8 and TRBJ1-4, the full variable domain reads GAGVSQSPRYKVAKRGQDVALRCDPISGHVSLFWYQQALGQGPEFLTYFQNEAQLDKSGLPSDRFFAERPEGSVSTLKIQRTQQEDSAVYLCASRGTASNEKLFFGSGTQLSVL.

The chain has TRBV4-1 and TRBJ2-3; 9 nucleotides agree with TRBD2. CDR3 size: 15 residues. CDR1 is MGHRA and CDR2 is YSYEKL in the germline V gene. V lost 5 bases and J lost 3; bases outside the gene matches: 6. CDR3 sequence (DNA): TGCGCCAGCAGCAAGAGCGGGGGGCTTACAGATACGCAGTATTTT. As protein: CASSKSGGLTDTQYF.

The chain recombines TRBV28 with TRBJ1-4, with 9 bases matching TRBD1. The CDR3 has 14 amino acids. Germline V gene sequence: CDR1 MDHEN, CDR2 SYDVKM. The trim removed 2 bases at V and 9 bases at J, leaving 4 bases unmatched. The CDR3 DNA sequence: TGTGCCAGCAGTTTACGGACAGGGGTACAAAAACTGTTTTTT. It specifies CASSLRTGVQKLFF.